This T cell receptor beta chain derives from a study of a mutant IDH1 vaccine in newly diagnosed glioma (dated by TCRdb to the early 2020s). General notes on the study: Of the 25 to 40 patients who were treated, about 62% were male and about 40% were female, and the mean age was around 43 years. Prior to enrollment, standard therapy consisting of radiotherapy alone, temozolomide alone, or radiochemotherapy with temozolomide had been administered to patients, with the combination being received by most patients. Peripheral blood samples were drawn at six visits, namely V03 (baseline), V05, V07, V10, V12 and V13. For exploratory analyses, longitudinal TCRB deep sequencing was carried out in more than 20 treated patients wherever samples were available.

CDR1 and CDR2 (SGHNT, YYREEE) derive from the germline V gene (reference sequence). Trimming removed 3 bases from V and 4 bases from J; the gene matches leave 11 bases unexplained. The CDR3 runs 16 amino acids, cysteine and phenylalanine included. The DNA shown is the 48-base CDR3, in frame from base 1. The time point label, as the study defines it: baseline, week 1 (first vaccination visit). The treatment or condition label, as the study defines it: pre-vaccination baseline after standard-of-care therapy. Donors had newly diagnosed WHO grade 3 or 4 IDH1-mutant astrocytomas with loss of nuclear ATRX. The samples were drawn from NOA16, a multicentre, single-arm, open-label phase I trial in Germany that tested a mutant IDH1 peptide vaccine in humans for the first time. Blood drawn at visit V03 was used as the baseline sample for immunogenicity testing. Genomic DNA for TCRB sequencing was extracted from EDTA blood using the DNeasy Blood and Tissue Kit.

To prepare the library, the immunoSEQ multiplex PCR assay was applied. Following the manufacturer's protocol, the hsTCRB Kit was used to amplify rearranged TCR beta chain sequences. Sequencing of TCRB libraries was carried out on an Illumina MiSeq. Per the source publication's procedure: The proprietary platform of the kit vendor was used for demultiplexing, trimming and gene mapping. Drawn from immuneACCESS, this table holds only the in-frame rearrangements with V and J called that TCRdb kept. Clones are partly lost; checked studies trace under half to an unresolved V gene and leave the rest unexplained. From that table come the V and J calls and clone size; the DNA was used to work out D and trimming. The sample yields about 92,000 clones; about four fifths were counted once. The ten largest clones represent approximately 7% of the sample. Overall study results and their limits: Vaccine-induced immune responses across multiple MHC alleles were detected in 85% to 95% of patients. According to the authors, sample limitations meant that analyses of patient blood samples could not be reproduced. Changes in the top peripheral T cell clonotypes picked up by TCRB sequencing did not appear to be linked to pseudoprogression. Availability determined which PBMC samples were chosen for TCRB deep sequencing.

In the case of this clone: There is no known antigen for this receptor. Base qualities are not at hand, and no much larger clone is one base apart.

The sequence links TRBV5-4 to TRBJ1-2, with TRBD1 identical over 8 junction bases. The sequence was obtained from a woman between 45 and 60 years old with glioma. The sample was PBMCs, taken from a glioma patient treated with radiotherapy, temozolomide or both. The base sequence is TGTGCCAGCAGCTCCGGACAGGGAGGATCCAGCTATGGCTACACCTTC. Translation gives CASSSGQGGSSYGYTF.